The rows below give T cell receptor beta chains drawn from one sample of a study of shared clonotypes between healthy human individuals. The data were produced by immunoSEQ multiplex PCR, yet TCRdb's version contains in-frame clones alone and is incomplete. The sample records roughly 1.5 million clones, roughly 98% being singletons. The sequencing sample was made of naive CD4+ T cells sorted from blood. These receptors were taken from a man aged 25-40 years in good health. Both conserved end residues are part of each CDR3. The order of the fields is J gene, V gene, clone size, D gene, CDR3 protein, CDR3 DNA. D genes are given only for firm matches. Clone size appears in some rows only: once, few, many, or a class for an expanded clone.

j_call: TRBJ2-5
v_call: TRBV14
clone_size: once
d_call: TRBD1
cdr3_aa: CASSQLPGQGGSQETQYF
cdr3_nt: TGTGCCAGCAGCCAACTTCCGGGACAGGGTGGGTCTCAAGAGACCCAGTACTTC

j_call: TRBJ1-6
v_call: TRBV29-1
clone_size: NA
d_call: NA
cdr3_aa: CSARRGSNSPLHF
cdr3_nt: TGCAGCGCCAGAAGGGGCTCCAATTCACCCCTCCACTTT

j_call: TRBJ2-2
v_call: TRBV7-6
clone_size: NA
d_call: TRBD1
cdr3_aa: CASSYLQGSGELFF
cdr3_nt: TGTGCCAGCAGCTATTTACAGGGGAGCGGGGAGCTGTTTTTT

j_call: TRBJ2-7
v_call: TRBV7-2
clone_size: NA
d_call: NA
cdr3_aa: CASSLIVRGNEQYF
cdr3_nt: TGTGCCAGCAGCTTAATCGTCCGAGGCAACGAGCAGTACTTC

j_call: TRBJ2-7
v_call: TRBV27
clone_size: NA
d_call: NA
cdr3_aa: CASSQEGYYEQYF
cdr3_nt: TGTGCCAGCAGTCAAGAGGGGTACTACGAGCAGTACTTC

j_call: TRBJ2-1
v_call: TRBV20-1
clone_size: NA
d_call: NA
cdr3_aa: CSATRGAEQFF
cdr3_nt: TGCAGTGCTACGAGGGGCGCCGAGCAGTTCTTC

j_call: TRBJ2-7
v_call: TRBV5-4
clone_size: NA
d_call: TRBD1
cdr3_aa: CASRRTGGSYEQYF
cdr3_nt: TGTGCCAGCAGGAGGACAGGGGGCTCCTACGAGCAGTACTTC

j_call: TRBJ1-5
v_call: TRBV6-5
clone_size: NA
d_call: TRBD1
cdr3_aa: CASSAGGGAVAQHF
cdr3_nt: TGTGCCAGCAGTGCTGGAGGGGGCGCGGTCGCCCAGCATTTT

j_call: TRBJ1-1
v_call: TRBV28
clone_size: NA
d_call: TRBD1
cdr3_aa: CASSLGWTGMNTEAFF
cdr3_nt: TGTGCCAGCAGTTTAGGATGGACAGGTATGAACACTGAAGCTTTCTTT

j_call: TRBJ2-1
v_call: TRBV20-1
clone_size: NA
d_call: NA
cdr3_aa: CSVSGDEQFF
cdr3_nt: TGCAGTGTGTCTGGGGATGAGCAGTTCTTC

j_call: TRBJ2-1
v_call: TRBV18
clone_size: NA
d_call: TRBD2
cdr3_aa: CASSPGGSSYNEQFF
cdr3_nt: TGTGCCAGCTCACCAGGCGGGAGCTCCTACAATGAGCAGTTCTTC

j_call: TRBJ2-7
v_call: TRBV7-2
clone_size: NA
d_call: TRBD2
cdr3_aa: CASSLVAGGLSYEQYF
cdr3_nt: TGTGCCAGCAGCTTAGTGGCGGGAGGCCTTTCCTACGAGCAGTACTTC

j_call: TRBJ2-1
v_call: TRBV29-1
clone_size: NA
d_call: NA
cdr3_aa: CSVGWVGSSYNEQFF
cdr3_nt: TGCAGCGTTGGTTGGGTCGGGAGCTCCTACAATGAGCAGTTCTTC

j_call: TRBJ2-2
v_call: TRBV5-4
clone_size: NA
d_call: TRBD2
cdr3_aa: CASSLPGLAGGGTGELFF
cdr3_nt: TGTGCCAGCAGCCTGCCAGGATTAGCGGGAGGTGGCACCGGGGAGCTGTTTTTT

j_call: TRBJ2-7
v_call: TRBV28
clone_size: NA
d_call: NA
cdr3_aa: CASSPPPTYEQYF
cdr3_nt: TGTGCCAGCAGTCCCCCCCCTACCTACGAGCAGTACTTC

j_call: TRBJ1-5
v_call: TRBV7-9
clone_size: NA
d_call: NA
cdr3_aa: CASSLAWGQPQHF
cdr3_nt: TGTGCCAGCAGCTTAGCGTGGGGACAGCCCCAGCATTTT

j_call: TRBJ1-1
v_call: TRBV7-9
clone_size: NA
d_call: NA
cdr3_aa: CASSLGTVEAFF
cdr3_nt: TGTGCCAGCAGCTTAGGGACAGTTGAAGCTTTCTTT